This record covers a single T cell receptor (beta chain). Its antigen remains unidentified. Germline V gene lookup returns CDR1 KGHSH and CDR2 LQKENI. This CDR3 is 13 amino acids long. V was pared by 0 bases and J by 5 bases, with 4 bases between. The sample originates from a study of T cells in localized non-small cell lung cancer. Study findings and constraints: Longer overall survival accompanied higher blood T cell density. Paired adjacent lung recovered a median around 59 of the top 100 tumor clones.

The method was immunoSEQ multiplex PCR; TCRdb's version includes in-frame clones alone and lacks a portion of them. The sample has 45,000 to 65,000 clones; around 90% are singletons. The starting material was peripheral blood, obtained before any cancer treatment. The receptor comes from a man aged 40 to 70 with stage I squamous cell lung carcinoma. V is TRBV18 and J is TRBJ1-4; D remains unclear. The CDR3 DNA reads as TGTGCCAGCTCACCACCGTCGAATGAAAAACTGTTTTTT. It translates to CASSPPSNEKLFF.